This T cell receptor beta chain comes out of a study of CD8+ T cells in alopecia areata. This sample's treatment: oral pan-JAK inhibitor, 5-10 mg twice daily. Extracted RNA was reverse transcribed into cDNA, the sequencing template. Clones were read by immunoSEQ multiplex PCR, and TCRdb kept only the in-frame ones, dropping some. The repertoire holds more than 200,000 clones, with around two fifths as singletons. This CDR3 has 14 residues. V was cut by 8 bases and J by 0 bases, with 11 bases left in between. Germline assignment: CDR1 SEHNR and CDR2 FQNEAQ (reference sequence). The sequence came from a human donor with alopecia areata. V and J are TRBV7-9 and TRBJ1-3, with D tentatively TRBD1 (5 bases). The starting material was CD4+ T cells sorted from blood, obtained at approximately week 36, from a patient treated with tofacitinib. CDR3 in DNA: TGTGCCAGCCTTTCCGGGGGCTCTGGAAACACCATATATTTT. As protein: CASLSGGSGNTIYF.